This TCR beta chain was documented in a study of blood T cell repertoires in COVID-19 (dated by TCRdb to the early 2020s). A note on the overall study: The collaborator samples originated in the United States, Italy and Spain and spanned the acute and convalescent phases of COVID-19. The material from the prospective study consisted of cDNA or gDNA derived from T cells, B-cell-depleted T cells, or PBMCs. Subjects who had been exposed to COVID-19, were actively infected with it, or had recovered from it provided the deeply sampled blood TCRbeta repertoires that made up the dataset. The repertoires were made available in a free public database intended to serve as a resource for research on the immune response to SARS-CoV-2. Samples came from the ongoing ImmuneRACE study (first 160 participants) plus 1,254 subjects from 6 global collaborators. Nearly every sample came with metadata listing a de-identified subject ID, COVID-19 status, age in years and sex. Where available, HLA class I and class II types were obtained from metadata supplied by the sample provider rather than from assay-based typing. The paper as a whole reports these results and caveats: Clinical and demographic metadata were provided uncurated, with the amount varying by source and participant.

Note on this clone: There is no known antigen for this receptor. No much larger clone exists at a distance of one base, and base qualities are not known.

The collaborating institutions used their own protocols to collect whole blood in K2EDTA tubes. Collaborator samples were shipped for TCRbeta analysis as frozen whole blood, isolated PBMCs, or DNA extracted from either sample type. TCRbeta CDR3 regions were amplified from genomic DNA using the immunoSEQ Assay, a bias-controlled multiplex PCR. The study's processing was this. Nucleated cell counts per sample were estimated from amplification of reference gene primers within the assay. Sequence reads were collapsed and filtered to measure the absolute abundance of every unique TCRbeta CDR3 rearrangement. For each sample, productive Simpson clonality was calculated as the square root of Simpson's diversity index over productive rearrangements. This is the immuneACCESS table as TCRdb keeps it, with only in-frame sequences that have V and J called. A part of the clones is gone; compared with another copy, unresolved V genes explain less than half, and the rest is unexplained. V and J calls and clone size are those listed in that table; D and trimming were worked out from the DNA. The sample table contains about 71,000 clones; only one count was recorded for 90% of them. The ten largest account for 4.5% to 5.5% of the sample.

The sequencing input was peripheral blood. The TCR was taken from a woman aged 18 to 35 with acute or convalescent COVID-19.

The sequenced DNA is TGTGCCAGCTCTTTCCATGCGGGACAGGAGAACACTGAAGCTTTCTTT. Its protein reads: CASSFHAGQENTEAFF. This chain joins TRBV18 to TRBJ1-1; 8 junctional bases match TRBD1. The germline V gene sets CDR1 to KGHSH and CDR2 to LQKENI. The CDR3 holds 16 amino acids from the cysteine to the phenylalanine. The kept DNA is CDR3 alone, 48 bases in frame from the first base. From V the trimming removes 6 bases and from J it removes 1 base, while the gene matches leave 10 bases of the junction unaccounted for. The CDR3 plus the reference TRBV18 and TRBJ1-1 genes for the other parts give the full variable domain: NAGVMQNPRHLVRRRGQEARLRCSPMKGHSHVYWYRQLPEEGLKFMVYLQKENIIDESGMPKERFSAEFPKEGPSILRIQQVVRGDSAAYFCASSFHAGQENTEAFFGQGTRLTVV.